Shown below are 2 T cell receptor beta chains from a single sample sequenced in a study of Graves' ophthalmopathy and Graves' hyperthyroidism. Transcripts of RNA were the source for amplifying TCR beta CDR3 regions. A first-round RT-PCR used HTBI primers, followed by a second-round multiplex PCR. TCRdb independently ran MiXCR on the multiplex PCR reads; one entry per CDR3 protein. The sample yields about 390,000 distinct CDR3 sequences, 15% seen once. Input material: peripheral blood. The receptors stem from a woman aged 18-29 years with stable Graves' hyperthyroidism.

This clonotype was recorded at least ten times. V is TRBV3-1 and J is TRBJ1-4; D ambiguous. The CDR3 loop spans 14 amino acids. The V end was cut by 2 bases, the J end by 5 bases, with 9 bases between. Germline loops: CDR1 LGHDT, CDR2 YNNKEL (reference sequence). The chain's CDR3 is CASSQRTANEKLFF. In nucleotides, the CDR3 is TGTGCCAGCAGCCAAAGGACGGCAAATGAAAAACTGTTTTTT.

This clonotype was counted only a few times. Possible read error: a much larger clone is one base away. V is TRBV14 and J is TRBJ2-7; D might be TRBD1 (6 bases). Germline lookup yields CDR1 SGHDN and CDR2 FVKESK. This CDR3 spans 16 amino acids. CDR3 coding DNA: TGTGCCAGCAGCCAATTTGAGGGGGTGAGTTCCTACGAGCAGTGCTTC. The encoded protein is CASSQFEGVSSYEQCF.